Below, one T cell receptor (beta chain) is given with its context. Its antigen is unknown. The data stem from a study of cytomegalovirus exposure and HLA in healthy donors. Study as a whole: Across more than 350 genotyped donors, just over 80% landed in the Caucasian-associated ancestry cluster.

Primers: 60 Vbeta forward and 13 Jbeta reverse. Sequencing used immunoSEQ multiplex PCR; TCRdb keeps in-frame clones, though not all of them. The data show 160,000 or so clones, approximately 79% seen once. The study's findings and limits: Analysis was performed later, and it showed HLA-associated TCR beta chains to be more clonally expanded than equally common others. In a later analysis, a genetic analysis reported fewer productive-TCR N-insertions in an Asian-associated ancestry cluster than the cohort average.

The TCR was taken from a man in his forties or fifties in good health and CMV-seronegative. The sample was PBMCs.

The CDR3 is CASSLAESTDTQYF. The CDR3 DNA reads as TGTGCCAGCAGTTTAGCGGAGAGCACAGATACGCAGTATTTT. This rearrangement joins TRBV6-1 to TRBJ2-3; a possible D gene is TRBD2 (6 bases). V shed 5 bases and J shed 0 bases, with 9 bases lying between them. The V gene's germline CDR1 is MNHNS and CDR2 SASEGT. The CDR3 length is 14 residues.